The sequence of this T cell receptor (beta chain) was determined in a study of blood T cell repertoires in COVID-19. Study details: Donors in the United States, Italy and Spain gave samples during acute or convalescent COVID-19. T cells, B-cell-depleted T cells, or PBMCs supplied cDNA or gDNA.

The junction had 5 bases not matched to a gene; V was cut back by 5 bases and J by 5 bases. The CDR3 runs 13 residues. Germline CDR1 LGHNT, CDR2 FRNRAP. Original processing notes: By means of reference gene primer amplification, nucleated cell counts were estimated. Sequencing used immunoSEQ multiplex PCR; TCRdb keeps in-frame clones, though not all of them. V, J and clone size are taken as reported in that table, and D and trimming were inferred from the DNA itself. The sample has 160,000 or so clones, about 89% seen once. The material sequenced was peripheral blood. The sequence was obtained from a man aged 55 to 69 with acute or convalescent COVID-19. V gene TRBV12-5 combines with J gene TRBJ1-1; TRBD1 matches at 7 bases. The CDR3: CASGGDSGTEAFF. The CDR3, as DNA: TGTGCTAGTGGTGGGGACAGCGGGACTGAAGCTTTCTTT.